The clone carrying this TCR beta chain was counted only a few times. The target antigen is unknown. There are 15 residues in the CDR3. V was trimmed by 5 bases and J by 1 base, leaving 15 bases between them. Germline CDR1 reads SEHNR; CDR2 reads FQNEAQ (reference sequence). This sample was included in a study of cytomegalovirus exposure and HLA in healthy donors. This PCR relied on a set of 60 Vbeta primers and 13 Jbeta primers. Sequenced by immunoSEQ multiplex PCR; TCRdb stores in-frame clones only, minus some. The sample contains about 140,000 clones, roughly 80% of which appear only once. Overall study findings and caveats: In an earlier analysis, most TCR beta V segments were productive about 90% or about 30% of the time. Analysis performed later found roughly 17,000 TCR beta sequences associated with HLA alleles at 0.05 false discovery rate.

The chain uses TRBV7-9 and TRBJ2-7, with a possible D match to TRBD1 (6 bases). The receptor comes from a man in his forties in good health and CMV-seropositive. Sample: PBMCs. The CDR3 coding sequence is TGTGCCAGCAGCCCCCGGACAGATTTTTCCTACGAGCAGTACTTC. Amino acids: CASSPRTDFSYEQYF.